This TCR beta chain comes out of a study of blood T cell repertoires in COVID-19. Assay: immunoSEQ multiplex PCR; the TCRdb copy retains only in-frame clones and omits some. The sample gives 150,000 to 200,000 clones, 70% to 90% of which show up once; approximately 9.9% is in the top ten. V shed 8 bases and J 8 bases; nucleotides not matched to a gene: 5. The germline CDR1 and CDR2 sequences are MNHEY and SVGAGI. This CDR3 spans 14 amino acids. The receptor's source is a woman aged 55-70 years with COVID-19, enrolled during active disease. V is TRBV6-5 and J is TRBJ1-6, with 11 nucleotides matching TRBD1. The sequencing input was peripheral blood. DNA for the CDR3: TGTGCCAGCGGACAGGGGGCGGGGGATTCACCCCTCCACTTT. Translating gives CASGQGAGDSPLHF.